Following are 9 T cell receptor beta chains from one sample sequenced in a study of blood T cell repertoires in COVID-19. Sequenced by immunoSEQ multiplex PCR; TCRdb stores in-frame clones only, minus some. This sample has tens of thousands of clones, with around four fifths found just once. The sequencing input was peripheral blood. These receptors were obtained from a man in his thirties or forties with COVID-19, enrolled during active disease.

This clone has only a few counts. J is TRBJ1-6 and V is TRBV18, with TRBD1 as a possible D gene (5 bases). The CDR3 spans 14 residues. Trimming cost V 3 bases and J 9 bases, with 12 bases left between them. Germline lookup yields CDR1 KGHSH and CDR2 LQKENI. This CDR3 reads CASSPGGLGSPLHF. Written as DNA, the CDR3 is TGTGCCAGCTCACCGGGGGGTCTTGGTTCACCCCTCCACTTT.

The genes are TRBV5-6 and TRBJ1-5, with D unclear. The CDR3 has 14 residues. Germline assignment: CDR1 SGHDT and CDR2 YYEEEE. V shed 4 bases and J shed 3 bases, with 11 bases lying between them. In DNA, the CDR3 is TGTGCCAGCAGCACGAGGGAGATCAATCAGCCCCAGCATTTT. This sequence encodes CASSTREINQPQHF.

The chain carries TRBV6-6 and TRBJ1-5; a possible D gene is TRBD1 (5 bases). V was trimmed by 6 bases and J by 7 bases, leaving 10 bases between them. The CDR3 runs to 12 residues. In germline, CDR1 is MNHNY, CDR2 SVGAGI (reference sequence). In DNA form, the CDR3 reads TGTGCCAGCAGCTTGGACATGCAGCCCCAGCATTTT. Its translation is CASSLDMQPQHF.

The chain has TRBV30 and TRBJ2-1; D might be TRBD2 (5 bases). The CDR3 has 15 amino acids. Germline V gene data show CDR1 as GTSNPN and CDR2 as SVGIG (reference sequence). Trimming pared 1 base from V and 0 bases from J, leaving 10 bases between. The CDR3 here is CAWSGLGSSYNEQFF. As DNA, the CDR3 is TGTGCCTGGAGTGGCCTGGGGAGCTCCTACAATGAGCAGTTCTTC.

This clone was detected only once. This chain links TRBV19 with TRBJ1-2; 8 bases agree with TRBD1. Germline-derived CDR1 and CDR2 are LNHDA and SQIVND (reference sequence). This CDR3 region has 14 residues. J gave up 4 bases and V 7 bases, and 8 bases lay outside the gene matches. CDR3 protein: CASISGQGGYGYTF. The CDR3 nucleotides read TGTGCCAGTATTTCCGGACAGGGAGGCTATGGCTACACCTTC.

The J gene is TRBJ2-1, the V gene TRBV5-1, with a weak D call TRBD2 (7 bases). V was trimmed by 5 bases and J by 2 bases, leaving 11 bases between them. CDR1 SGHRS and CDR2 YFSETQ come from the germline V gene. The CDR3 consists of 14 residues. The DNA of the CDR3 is TGCGCCAGCAGTACCGGGGGGCCCTACAATGAGCAGTTCTTC. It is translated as CASSTGGPYNEQFF. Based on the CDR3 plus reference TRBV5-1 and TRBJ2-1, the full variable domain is KAGVTQTPRYLIKTRGQQVTLSCSPISGHRSVSWYQQTPGQGLQFLFEYFSETQRNKGNFPGRFSGRQFSNSRSEMNVSTLELGDSALYLCASSTGGPYNEQFFGPGTRLTVL.

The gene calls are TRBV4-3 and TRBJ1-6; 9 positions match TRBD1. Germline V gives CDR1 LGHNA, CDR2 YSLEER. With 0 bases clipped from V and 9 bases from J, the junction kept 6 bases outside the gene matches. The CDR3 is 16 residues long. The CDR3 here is CASSQDPGTGSSPLHF. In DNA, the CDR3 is TGCGCCAGCAGCCAAGATCCCGGGACAGGGTCTTCACCCCTCCACTTT.

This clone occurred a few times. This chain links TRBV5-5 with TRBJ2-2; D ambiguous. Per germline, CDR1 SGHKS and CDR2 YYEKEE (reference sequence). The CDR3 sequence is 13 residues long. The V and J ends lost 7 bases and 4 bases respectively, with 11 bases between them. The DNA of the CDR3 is TGTGCCAGCGGAGTCTACTTCACCGGGGAGCTGTTTTTT. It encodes CASGVYFTGELFF.

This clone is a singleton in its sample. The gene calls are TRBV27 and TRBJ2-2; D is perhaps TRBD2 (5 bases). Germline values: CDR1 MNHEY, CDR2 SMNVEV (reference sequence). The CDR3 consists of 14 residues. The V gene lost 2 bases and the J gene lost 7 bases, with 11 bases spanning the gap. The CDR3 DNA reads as TGTGCCAGCAGTTTAAGGGAGATTAGCGGGGAGCTGTTTTTT. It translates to CASSLREISGELFF.